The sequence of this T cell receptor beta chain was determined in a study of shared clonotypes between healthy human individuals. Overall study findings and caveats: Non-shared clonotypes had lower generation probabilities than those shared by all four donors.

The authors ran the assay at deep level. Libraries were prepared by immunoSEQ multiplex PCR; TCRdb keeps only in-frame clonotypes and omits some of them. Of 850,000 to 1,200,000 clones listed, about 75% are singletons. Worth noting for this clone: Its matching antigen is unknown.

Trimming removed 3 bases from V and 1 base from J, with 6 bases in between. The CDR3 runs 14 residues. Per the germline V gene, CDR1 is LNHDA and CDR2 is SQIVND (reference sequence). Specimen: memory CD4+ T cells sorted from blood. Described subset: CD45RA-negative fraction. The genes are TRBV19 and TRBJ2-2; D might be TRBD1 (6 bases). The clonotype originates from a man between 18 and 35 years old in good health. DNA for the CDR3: TGTGCCAGTAGTATGGACAGGAACACCGGGGAGCTGTTTTTT. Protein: CASSMDRNTGELFF. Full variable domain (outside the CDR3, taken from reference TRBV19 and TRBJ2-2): DGGITQSPKYLFRKEGQNVTLSCEQNLNHDAMYWYRQDPGQGLRLIYYSQIVNDFQKGDIAEGYSVSREKKESFPLTVTSAQKNPTAFYLCASSMDRNTGELFFGEGSRLTVL.